Described below is a single T cell receptor beta chain sequence and its context. Antigen: not known. The data belong to a study of T cell repertoires in cytomegalovirus infection. Study context: CMV infection plus the matching HLA type was flagged by public TCR beta signatures. Findings and caveats of the study: Identification of carriers of CMV plus the relevant HLA was achieved through cumulative public TCR beta family frequency. What dominated the ex vivo response were HLA-C-restricted CMV-specific TCR beta clonotypes.

V lost 1 base and J lost 5, with 11 bases in between. Germline CDR1 and CDR2: MDHEN and SYDVKM. The CDR3 totals 14 residues. TCRdb re-analysed the reads in MiXCR, keeping a single row per CDR3 protein. This sample has about 680,000 distinct CDR3 sequences; approximately 24% occur once, and the top ten carry 6.5% to 10%. The J gene is TRBJ1-1, the V gene TRBV28, with D maybe TRBD1 (5 bases). Sequencing used CD8+ T cells from PBMCs. The TCR was taken from a human donor in good health (CMV status not recorded). Some clones in this sample may be carry-over from other donors' samples. The CDR3, as DNA: TGTGCCAGCAGTTTATCGGCGGAGGGGACTGAAGCTTTCTTT. Encoded protein: CASSLSAEGTEAFF.